This TCR beta chain was obtained from a study of blood T cell repertoires in COVID-19. About the study: Samples taken during acute and convalescent COVID-19 were collected in the United States, Italy and Spain. T cells, B-cell-depleted T cells, or PBMCs provided the cDNA or gDNA that served as material.

Germline V gene data show CDR1 as SEHNR and CDR2 as FQNEAQ (reference sequence). The CDR3 is 15 residues long. V shed 1 base and J shed 6 bases, with 16 bases lying between them. Original methodology: Estimation of nucleated cell counts relied on the amplification of reference gene primers. Generated by immunoSEQ multiplex PCR, the TCRdb table keeps only in-frame clones and is missing some. V and J calls plus clone size are reproduced from that table; the DNA served to infer D and trimming. The sample contains around 120,000 clones, 78% of which appear only once. The receptor was derived from a man aged 70 or older with acute or convalescent COVID-19. Specimen: peripheral blood. The chain employs TRBV7-9 and TRBJ2-7, with a weak D call TRBD1 (6 bases). This chain's CDR3 is CASSLGDRHYPEQYF. In DNA, the CDR3 is TGTGCCAGCAGCTTAGGTGACAGGCACTACCCCGAGCAGTACTTC.